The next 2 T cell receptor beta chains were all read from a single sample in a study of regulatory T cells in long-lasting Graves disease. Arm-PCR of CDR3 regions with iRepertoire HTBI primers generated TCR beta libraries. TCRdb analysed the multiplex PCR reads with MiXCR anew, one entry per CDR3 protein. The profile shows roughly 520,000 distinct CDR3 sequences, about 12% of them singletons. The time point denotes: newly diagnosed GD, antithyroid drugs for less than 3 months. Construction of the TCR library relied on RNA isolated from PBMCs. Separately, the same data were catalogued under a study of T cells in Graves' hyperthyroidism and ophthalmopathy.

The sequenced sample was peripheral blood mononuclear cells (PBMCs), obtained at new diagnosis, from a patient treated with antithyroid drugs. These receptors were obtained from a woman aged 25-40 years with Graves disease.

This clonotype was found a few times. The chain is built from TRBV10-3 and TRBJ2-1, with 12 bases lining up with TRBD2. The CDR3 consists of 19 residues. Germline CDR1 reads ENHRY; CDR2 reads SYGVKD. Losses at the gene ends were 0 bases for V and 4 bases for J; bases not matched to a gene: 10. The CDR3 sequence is CAISESMPASGRGYNEQFF. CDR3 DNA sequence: TGTGCCATCAGTGAGTCGATGCCGGCTAGCGGGAGGGGTTACAATGAGCAGTTCTTC.

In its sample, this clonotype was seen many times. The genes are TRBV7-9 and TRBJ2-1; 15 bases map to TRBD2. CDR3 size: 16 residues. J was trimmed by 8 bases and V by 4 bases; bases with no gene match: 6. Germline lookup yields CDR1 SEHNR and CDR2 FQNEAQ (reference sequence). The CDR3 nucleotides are TGTGCCAGCAGCTCCCGGACTAGCGGGAGGGGCGATGAGCAGTTCTTC. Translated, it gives CASSSRTSGRGDEQFF.